This T cell receptor beta chain comes out of a study of T cell changes during pregnancy in multiple sclerosis. The CDR3 has 14 amino acids. CDR1 and CDR2 (germline): WSHSY, SAAADI. The J segment lost 3 bases and the V segment lost 7 bases, leaving 6 bases of the junction unmatched. The data were produced by immunoSEQ multiplex PCR, yet TCRdb's version contains in-frame clones alone and is incomplete. The sample gives about 50,000 clones, about 89% of which show up once; approximately 10% is in the top ten. This clone came up once. The V gene is TRBV10-2, the J gene TRBJ2-7; 10 bases map to TRBD1. The sequence derives from a female donor with multiple sclerosis, enrolled in a pregnancy study. Here the sequenced sample was CD8+ T cells from peripheral blood mononuclear cells, taken after pregnancy. This chain's CDR3 is CASKQTGGNYEQYF. The CDR3 nucleotides are TGCGCCAGCAAGCAGACAGGGGGCAACTACGAGCAGTACTTC.